The source of this T cell receptor (beta chain) is a study of T cell repertoires in cytomegalovirus infection. For the study at large: Recently described HLA-C-restricted plus well-studied HLA-B-restricted CMV epitopes were used. Through public TCR beta signatures, both CMV infection and matching HLA type were indicated.

Using its own MiXCR run on the reads, TCRdb lists one record per CDR3 protein. The sample yields around 340,000 distinct CDR3 sequences, just under 30% seen once. This clonotype has a handful of counts. Its antigen is undetermined. General study findings and limits: The response measured ex vivo was dominated by TCR beta clonotypes (HLA-C-restricted and CMV-specific).

V was cut by 3 bases and J by 2 bases, with 8 bases left in between. This CDR3 region has 13 residues. The V gene's germline CDR1 is MNHEY and CDR2 SMNVEV (reference sequence). The rearrangement uses TRBV27 and TRBJ2-7; D unclear. This material consisted of cultured PBMCs, taken from culture after CMV antigen stimulation. This clonotype originated in a human donor in good health (CMV status not recorded). Some clones in this sample may be carry-over from other donors' samples. CDR3 protein: CASSLAETYEQYF. The CDR3 coding sequence is TGTGCCAGCAGTTTGGCAGAGACCTACGAGCAGTACTTC.